The 6 T cell receptor beta chains reported below all come from one sample, sequenced in a study of CD8+ T cells in alopecia areata. Sequencing relied on a cDNA template that was reverse transcribed from extracted RNA. Assay used: immunoSEQ multiplex PCR; TCRdb lists only in-frame clones, some missing. The sample shows around 5,000 clones, approximately 60% of them seen only once. Obtained from alopecia areata patients were lesional scalp punch biopsies along with peripheral blood. The source was skin, collected at week 0. These TCRs come from a human donor with alopecia areata.

The chain couples TRBV19 to TRBJ2-3; D possibly corresponds to TRBD2 (5 bases). Deletions cut 9 bases from V and 10 bases from J, with 20 bases between. The germline CDR1 and CDR2 sequences are LNHDA and SQIVND (reference sequence). CDR3 size: 13 residues. In DNA, the CDR3 is TGTGCCAGCCGCGCCGGGATCAATGGGGCGCAGTATTTT. It yields the protein CASRAGINGAQYF.

The rearrangement joins TRBV2 to TRBJ1-2, with D uncertain. CDR1 and CDR2 (germline): SNHLY, FYNNEI. CDR3 length: 14 amino acids. Trimming left V 4 bases short and J 2 bases short, with 11 bases between. The CDR3 reads CASSVGPRNYGYTF. The CDR3 DNA sequence: TGTGCCAGCAGTGTAGGTCCCCGCAACTATGGCTACACCTTC. Combining the CDR3 with reference TRBV2 and TRBJ1-2 gives the whole variable domain EPEVTQTPSHQVTQMGQEVILRCVPISNHLYFYWYRQILGQKVEFLVSFYNNEISEKSEIFDDQFSVERPDGSNFTLKIRSTKLEDSAMYFCASSVGPRNYGYTFGSGTRLTVV.

The chain combines TRBV6-5 with TRBJ2-1; D not certain. The ends were cut back, 2 bases at V and 4 bases at J, with 6 bases in the middle. CDR1 is MNHEY and CDR2 is SVGAGI in the germline V gene. CDR3 length: 13 amino acids. As DNA, the CDR3 is TGTGCCAGCAGTTACCGTCCGTACAATGAGCAGTTCTTC. The encoded protein is CASSYRPYNEQFF.

The chain is built from TRBV28 and TRBJ1-2, with TRBD1 as a possible D gene (6 bases). The germline CDR1 and CDR2 sequences are MDHEN and SYDVKM. The length of the CDR3 is 15 residues. Trimming shortened V by 2 bases and J by 8 bases, and 18 bases separated the two germline ends. In DNA form, the CDR3 reads TGTGCCAGCAGTTTAGGAACAGGGACCCGGGCGGGCTACACCTTC. Translating gives CASSLGTGTRAGYTF.

In this sample, this clone is large (0.1 to 1%). The identical CDR3 is also encoded by other nucleotide sequences in the sample. V and J are TRBV18 and TRBJ2-7, with D maybe TRBD1 (9 bases). V was pared by 3 bases and J by 3 bases, with 18 bases between. Germline lookup yields CDR1 KGHSH and CDR2 LQKENI. This CDR3 spans 16 amino acids. The CDR3 coding sequence is TGTGCCAGCTCACCCACGGGAGGGACAGGGAGCTACGAGCAGTACTTC. It yields the protein CASSPTGGTGSYEQYF.

V is TRBV19 and J is TRBJ2-2; D unclear. Germline V lookup: CDR1 LNHDA, CDR2 SQIVND (reference sequence). CDR3 length: 16 amino acids. V was clipped by 2 bases and J by 2 bases, with 12 bases between them. In DNA form, the CDR3 reads TGTGCCAGTAGTATAAGGGCGCGAGGAAACACCGGGGAGCTGTTTTTT. This sequence encodes CASSIRARGNTGELFF.